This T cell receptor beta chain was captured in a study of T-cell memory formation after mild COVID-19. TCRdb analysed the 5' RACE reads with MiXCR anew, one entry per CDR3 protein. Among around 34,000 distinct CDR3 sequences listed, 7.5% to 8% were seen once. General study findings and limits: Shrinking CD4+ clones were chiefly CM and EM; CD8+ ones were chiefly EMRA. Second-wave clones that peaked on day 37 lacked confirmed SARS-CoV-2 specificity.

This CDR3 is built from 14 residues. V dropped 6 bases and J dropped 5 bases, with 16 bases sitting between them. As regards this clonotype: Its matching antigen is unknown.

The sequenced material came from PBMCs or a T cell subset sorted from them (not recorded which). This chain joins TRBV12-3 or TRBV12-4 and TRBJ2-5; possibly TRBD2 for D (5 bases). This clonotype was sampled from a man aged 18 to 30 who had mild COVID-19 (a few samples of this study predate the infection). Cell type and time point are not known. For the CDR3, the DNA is TGTGCCAGCAGCCCGGTCGGGGTGGGGGAGACCCAGTACTTC. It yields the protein CASSPVGVGETQYF.